This record concerns one T cell receptor beta chain sequence. The entry originates in a study of cytomegalovirus exposure and HLA in healthy donors. With V trimmed by 9 bases and J by 6 bases, 8 bases remained unmatched. The CDR3 spans 14 residues. Germline CDR1 and CDR2: LNHDA and SQIVND (reference sequence). Both 60 Vbeta primers and 13 Jbeta primers went into the PCR. Clones were sequenced by immunoSEQ multiplex PCR, and TCRdb holds only the in-frame ones, with some missing. The data show about 180,000 clones, roughly four fifths seen once. The sequence derives from a woman aged 25 to 39 in good health and CMV-seronegative. Sequencing input: PBMCs. The J gene is TRBJ2-2, the V gene TRBV19, with 9 bases lining up with TRBD2. The CDR3 DNA reads as TGTGCCAGCCGAATGGCTAGCGGGGCCGGGGAGCTGTTTTTT. As protein: CASRMASGAGELFF.